The clone carrying this TCR beta chain occurred a few times. Its antigen is unidentified. DNA and RNA were both co-extracted from 20-30 mg of bulk tissue that had not been sorted. Total RNA amounting to roughly 480 ng was the source from which TCR beta cDNA was made with a constant-region primer. Investigators got TCR beta libraries out of three nested multiplex PCR rounds, done with slightly modified ARM-PCR. Running 10 cycles apiece, the first two PCR rounds relied on TRBV1-TRBV30 forward primers together with a C-beta reverse primer. TCRdb re-derived calls from the multiplex PCR reads in MiXCR, one entry per CDR3 protein. This sample yields about 99,000 distinct CDR3 sequences, of which more than 60% are seen a single time; 9.5% belongs to the top ten. With 0 bases removed from V and 0 bases from J, the gap between germline ends came to 10 bases. Germline V CDR1 and CDR2: SGHRS, YFSETQ. The CDR3 has 16 amino acids.

The record originates from a study of tumor-infiltrating lymphocytes in primary liver carcinoma. Study-level background: Per sample, productive TCRbeta reads numbered roughly 3.5 to 7.13 million, similar across tissue types. Whole-study results and caveats: Pairs comparing tumor with adjacent tissue or blood overlapped less than pairs drawn from tumor regions. A fraction of only about 7-25% of top clones appeared in all five tumor regions.

Specimen: liver tumor tissue from sampling region 5. Sample subset: tumor region T5, tumor centre. This sequence originates from a woman aged 55-69 years with primary liver carcinoma and hepatitis B virus infection. V gene TRBV5-1 combines with J gene TRBJ2-1, with D unclear. The CDR3 loop reads CASSLDWAASYNEQFF. The CDR3 coding sequence is TGCGCCAGCAGCTTGGATTGGGCGGCCTCCTACAATGAGCAGTTCTTC.